In this sample, the clone carrying this T cell receptor (beta chain) turned up many times. Its target is not known. TCR beta CDR3 sequences were amplified from RNA transcripts. In the first-round RT-PCR of the TCR CDR3, the HTBI primer set was used. TCRdb processed the multiplex PCR reads anew with MiXCR; each CDR3 protein has one entry. This sample has about 300,000 distinct CDR3 sequences, with approximately 19% found just once. Active moderate-to-severe ophthalmopathy, Clinical Activity Score at least 3, NOSPECS at least 4, under 3 months' duration. Patients showing uncontrolled infection, other autoimmune disease, pregnancy or lactation were ineligible. Diagnosing involved the use of clinical symptoms, serum thyroxine and TRAb, thyroid ultrasound and orbital computed tomography. The CDR3 has 13 residues. The V end was cut by 5 bases, the J end by 4 bases, with 10 bases between. The data were obtained in a study of T cells in Graves' hyperthyroidism and ophthalmopathy.

Regarding the study as a whole: Most clonotypes expanded in the thyroid (above 0.001) were also present in blood.

The sequence came from a man between 50 and 59 years old with Graves' ophthalmopathy. Specimen: blood. The chain carries TRBV12-3 or TRBV12-4 and TRBJ2-3, with D possibly matching TRBD2 (6 bases). CDR3 loop: CASSTTSPDTQYF. CDR3 DNA: TGTGCCAGCAGTACCACTAGCCCAGATACGCAGTATTTT.